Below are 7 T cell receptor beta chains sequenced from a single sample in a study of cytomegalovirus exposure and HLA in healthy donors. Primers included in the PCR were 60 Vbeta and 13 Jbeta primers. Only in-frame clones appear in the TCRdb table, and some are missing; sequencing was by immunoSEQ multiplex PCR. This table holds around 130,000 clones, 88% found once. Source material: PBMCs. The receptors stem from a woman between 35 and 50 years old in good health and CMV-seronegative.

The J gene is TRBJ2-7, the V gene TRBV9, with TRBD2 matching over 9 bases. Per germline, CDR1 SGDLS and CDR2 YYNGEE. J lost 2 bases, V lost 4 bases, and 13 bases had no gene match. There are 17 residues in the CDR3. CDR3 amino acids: CASSLGEEREVTYEQYF. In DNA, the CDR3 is TGTGCCAGCAGCTTGGGGGAGGAGCGGGAGGTCACCTACGAGCAGTACTTC.

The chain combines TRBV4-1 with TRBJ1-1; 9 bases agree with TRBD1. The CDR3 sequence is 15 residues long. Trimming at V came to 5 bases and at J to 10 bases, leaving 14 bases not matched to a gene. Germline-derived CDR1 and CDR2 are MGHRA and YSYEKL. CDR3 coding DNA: TGCGCCAGCAGCTCCGGGACAGGGTCTAATGGTGTAGCTTTCTTT. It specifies CASSSGTGSNGVAFF.

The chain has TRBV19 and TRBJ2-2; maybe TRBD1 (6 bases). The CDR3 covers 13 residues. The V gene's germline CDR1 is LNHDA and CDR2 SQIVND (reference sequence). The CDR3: CAVWAGDTGELFF. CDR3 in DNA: TGTGCGGTATGGGCAGGGGACACCGGGGAGCTGTTTTTT.

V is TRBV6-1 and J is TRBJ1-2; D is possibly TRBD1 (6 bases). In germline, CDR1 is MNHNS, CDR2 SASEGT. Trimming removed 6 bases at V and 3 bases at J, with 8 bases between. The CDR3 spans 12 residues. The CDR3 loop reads CASRPGDYGYTF. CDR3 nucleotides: TGTGCCAGCAGGCCAGGGGACTATGGCTACACCTTC.

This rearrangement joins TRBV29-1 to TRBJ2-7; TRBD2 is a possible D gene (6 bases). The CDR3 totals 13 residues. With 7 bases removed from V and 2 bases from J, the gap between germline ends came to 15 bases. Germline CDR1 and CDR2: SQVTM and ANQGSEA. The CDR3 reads CSAGAGTAYEQYF. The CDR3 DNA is TGCAGCGCCGGGGCAGGGACTGCCTACGAGCAGTACTTC.

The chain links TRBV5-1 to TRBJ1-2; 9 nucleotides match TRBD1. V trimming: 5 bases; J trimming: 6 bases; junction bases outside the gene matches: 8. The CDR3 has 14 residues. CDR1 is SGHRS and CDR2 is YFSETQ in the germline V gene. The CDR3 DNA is TGCGCCAGCAGATCCGGACAGGGGATTGATGGCTACACCTTC. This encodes CASRSGQGIDGYTF.

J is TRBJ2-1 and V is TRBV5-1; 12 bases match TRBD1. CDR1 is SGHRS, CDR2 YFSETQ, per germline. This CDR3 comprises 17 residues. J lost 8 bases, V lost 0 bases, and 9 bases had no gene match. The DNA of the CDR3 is TGCGCCAGCAGCTTGGTTAGCGGGACAGGGGGCGCCGATGAGCAGTTCTTC. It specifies CASSLVSGTGGADEQFF.